Each of the 18 T cell receptor beta chains below was sequenced from the same sample in a study of cytomegalovirus exposure and HLA in healthy donors. Assay: immunoSEQ multiplex PCR; the TCRdb copy retains only in-frame clones and omits some. Of 200,000 to 300,000 clones in the sample, 70% to 90% were seen once. The sequenced material came from PBMCs. These receptors all come from a woman between 25 and 40 years old in good health and CMV-seropositive.

This chain joins TRBV19 and TRBJ1-2, with D hard to call. The CDR3 has 12 residues. V dropped 7 bases and J dropped 4 bases, with 10 bases sitting between them. In germline, CDR1 is LNHDA, CDR2 SQIVND (reference sequence). The chain's CDR3 is CASKGEFYGYTF. The DNA for the CDR3 is TGTGCCAGTAAGGGAGAATTCTATGGCTACACCTTC.

This chain's CDR3 is CSVVGTSGTWTYNEQFF. The DNA of the CDR3 is TGCAGCGTTGTTGGGACTAGCGGGACGTGGACCTACAATGAGCAGTTCTTC. The rearrangement links TRBV29-1 to TRBJ2-1; TRBD2 matches at 13 bases. This CDR3 region has 17 residues. V was pared by 4 bases and J by 2 bases, with 8 bases of the junction left unmatched. Germline-derived CDR1 and CDR2 are SQVTM and ANQGSEA.

The V gene is TRBV7-2, the J gene TRBJ2-1, with 9 bases aligning to TRBD2. The CDR3 contains 15 residues. V dropped 9 bases and J dropped 6; count of bases not matched to a gene: 12. CDR1 and CDR2 (germline): SGHTA, FQGNSA. CDR3 loop: CASTEEGLAGNEQFF. The CDR3 region has the DNA TGTGCCAGTACCGAGGAGGGACTAGCAGGCAATGAGCAGTTCTTC.

The V and J genes are TRBV11-3 and TRBJ1-1; D is unresolved. CDR3 length: 15 residues. Trimming cost V 0 bases and J 1 base, with 9 bases left between them. Germline V gives CDR1 SGHNT, CDR2 YENEEA. CDR3 nucleotides: TGTGCCAGCAGCTTAGAGCCGACTAGGAACACTGAAGCTTTCTTT. It yields the protein CASSLEPTRNTEAFF.

V gene TRBV11-2 combines with J gene TRBJ2-1; TRBD2 matches at 10 bases. The germline V gene encodes CDR1 SGHAT and CDR2 FQNNGV. Losses at the gene ends were 1 base for V and 4 bases for J; bases not matched to a gene: 7. The CDR3 runs to 17 residues. In nucleotides, the CDR3 is TGTGCCAGCAGCTTAGCGCCTAGCGGGAGCGGTTACAATGAGCAGTTCTTC. As protein: CASSLAPSGSGYNEQFF.

This clone showed up just a few times. The chain employs TRBV28 and TRBJ1-5, with 9 bases that match TRBD1. Germline CDR1 reads MDHEN; CDR2 reads SYDVKM. The length of the CDR3 is 15 residues. V trimming: 5 bases; J trimming: 7 bases; junction bases outside the gene matches: 9. CDR3 loop: CASSPRGTGYQPQHF. DNA for the CDR3: TGTGCCAGCAGTCCCCGCGGGACAGGGTACCAGCCCCAGCATTTT.

This sequence joins TRBV6-6 and TRBJ2-3; 8 nucleotides align to TRBD1. CDR1 is MNHNY, CDR2 SVGAGI, per germline (reference sequence). The ends lost 6 bases at V and 4 bases at J; junction bases unmatched: 6. The CDR3 is 14 amino acids. DNA of the CDR3: TGTGCCAGCAGCGACAGGGGAAAGTCAGATACGCAGTATTTT. It encodes CASSDRGKSDTQYF.

The V call is TRBV19, the J call TRBJ1-2; D unresolved. V gave up 6 bases and J gave up 2 bases, with 10 bases separating them. The CDR3 loop spans 13 amino acids. Germline V gives CDR1 LNHDA, CDR2 SQIVND (reference sequence). CDR3 in DNA: TGTGCCAGTAGAGAGTCAGCGAACTATGGCTACACCTTC. It specifies CASRESANYGYTF.

This clone has a handful of counts. The CDR3 protein is CASAPGQGKVYF. The CDR3 nucleotides read TGCGCCAGCGCGCCCGGACAGGGAAAGGTGTACTTC. The chain combines TRBV5-1 with TRBJ2-7; 8 nucleotides line up with TRBD1. The V segment lost 7 bases and the J segment 12 bases; nucleotides outside the gene matches: 12. The CDR3 loop spans 12 amino acids. Germline-derived CDR1 and CDR2 are SGHRS and YFSETQ.

The gene calls are TRBV9 and TRBJ2-7; D not certain. V was trimmed by 2 bases and J by 2 bases, leaving 8 bases between them. The CDR3 has 13 amino acids. The germline V gene has CDR1 SGDLS and CDR2 YYNGEE. DNA for the CDR3: TGTGCCAGCAGCGTGCGGTGTCCCTACGAGCAGTACTTC. This encodes CASSVRCPYEQYF. Full variable domain (remainder filled in from reference TRBV9 and TRBJ2-7): DSGVTQTPKHLITATGQRVTLRCSPRSGDLSVYWYQQSLDQGLQFLIQYYNGEERAKGNILERFSAQQFPDLHSELNLSSLELGDSALYFCASSVRCPYEQYFGPGTRLTVT.

V is TRBV27 and J is TRBJ2-5, with D perhaps matching TRBD2 (7 bases). V dropped 4 bases and J dropped 4 bases, with 13 bases sitting between them. The germline CDR1 and CDR2 sequences are MNHEY and SMNVEV (reference sequence). CDR3 length: 14 residues. In DNA form, the CDR3 reads TGTGCCAGCAGTTCAGACGCGGGGGCAGAGACCCAGTACTTC. As protein: CASSSDAGAETQYF.

This clone was seen only once. The chain employs TRBV28 and TRBJ1-5, with 10 bases matching TRBD1. Germline lookup yields CDR1 MDHEN and CDR2 SYDVKM. V lost 5 bases to trimming and J lost 6 bases; unmatched junction nucleotides: 10. This CDR3 comprises 16 residues. In DNA form, the CDR3 reads TGTGCCAGCAGTCTCACGACAGGGGGCAGGTTTCAGCCCCAGCATTTT. It specifies CASSLTTGGRFQPQHF. Looking up the rest from reference TRBV28 and TRBJ1-5 gives the full variable domain: DVKVTQSSRYLVKRTGEKVFLECVQDMDHENMFWYRQDPGLGLRLIYFSYDVKMKEKGDIPEGYSVSREKKERFSLILESASTNQTSMYLCASSLTTGGRFQPQHFGDGTRLSIL.

As DNA, the CDR3 is TGCGCCAGCAGTCGTAATAGCGGGGAGACGGAGTACGAGCAGTACTTC. Its translation is CASSRNSGETEYEQYF. The rearrangement links TRBV4-1 to TRBJ2-7, with 8 bases lining up with TRBD2. J was trimmed by 4 bases and V by 6 bases; bases with no gene match: 14. In germline, CDR1 is MGHRA, CDR2 YSYEKL. This CDR3 comprises 16 residues.

The chain uses TRBV4-1 and TRBJ1-3; TRBD1 agrees at 8 bases. After removal of 2 bases from V and 0 bases from J, the junction contained 3 bases not matched to a gene. CDR3 size: 16 residues. Germline CDR1 reads MGHRA; CDR2 reads YSYEKL. This CDR3 reads CASSQRGQDSGNTIYF. The CDR3 nucleotides are TGCGCCAGCAGCCAAAGGGGACAGGACTCTGGAAACACCATATATTTT.

The chain combines TRBV15 with TRBJ1-5; maybe TRBD1 (5 bases). The CDR3 has 14 amino acids. The V gene lost 5 bases and the J gene lost 5 bases, with 13 bases spanning the gap. Per the germline V gene, CDR1 is LNHNV and CDR2 is YYDKDF (reference sequence). Here the CDR3 reads CATSGRDSDQPQHF. The CDR3 nucleotides are TGTGCCACCAGCGGCCGGGACTCCGATCAGCCCCAGCATTTT.

This clone was detected only once. The chain links TRBV21-1 to TRBJ1-5; no check of the table's D call, TRBD1, against the DNA was made. TRBV21-1 is deemed a pseudogene. This CDR3 has 19 residues. The CDR3: CASSKPGDRGLPYNQPQHF. The CDR3 DNA reads as TGTGCCAGCAGCAAACCCGGGGACAGGGGCCTGCCGTACAATCAGCCCCAGCATTTT.

Comments on this clone: At one end, the junction sequence differs from germline, possibly due to a read error. For the CDR3, the DNA is TGTGCCAGCAGTTTTAGCGGGAGGCTGATCTTC. Translated: CASSFSGRLIF. This rearrangement joins TRBV28 to TRBJ2-7; TRBD2 agrees at 10 bases. The CDR3 covers 11 residues. Germline assignment: CDR1 MDHEN and CDR2 SYDVKM.

The chain links TRBV27 to TRBJ2-7, with 9 bases aligning to TRBD2. Germline assignment: CDR1 MNHEY and CDR2 SMNVEV (reference sequence). The CDR3 length is 15 residues. The V segment lost 5 bases and the J segment 5 bases; nucleotides outside the gene matches: 10. The CDR3 loop reads CASSPPGLAFHEQYF. In DNA, the CDR3 is TGTGCCAGCAGTCCCCCCGGACTAGCGTTCCACGAGCAGTACTTC.